The next 8 T cell receptor beta chains were all read from a single sample in a study of identical twins. TCRdb itself ran the 5' RACE reads through MiXCR, one entry per CDR3 protein. In the table there are under 800,000 distinct CDR3 sequences, around 20% of which are singletons. The same data also contributed to another study, on T cells expressing NK-cell markers.

Sequenced input: PBMCs. All receptors come from a woman between 18 and 29 years old in good health.

This clonotype was counted between two and nine times. The chain carries TRBV9 and TRBJ1-6; 10 bases fit TRBD1. V lost 3 bases, J lost 7 bases, and 4 bases stayed unmatched. Germline V gene sequence: CDR1 SGDLS, CDR2 YYNGEE. The CDR3 consists of 15 residues. CDR3 in amino acids: CASSDRQGANSPLHF. In DNA, the CDR3 is TGTGCCAGCAGCGATCGACAGGGGGCAAATTCACCCCTCCACTTT.

This clonotype was detected a few times. V usage is TRBV29-1 and J usage is TRBJ2-5; D is perhaps TRBD1 (5 bases). With 4 bases removed from V and 4 bases from J, the gap between germline ends came to 7 bases. The germline V gene has CDR1 SQVTM and CDR2 ANQGSEA. The CDR3 has 11 amino acids. The CDR3 region has the DNA TGCAGCGTTGGACAGTTAGAGACCCAGTACTTC. Amino acid sequence: CSVGQLETQYF.

Only a few counts were recorded for this clonotype. This chain links TRBV13 with TRBJ2-7, with a weak D call TRBD1 (7 bases). Deletions cut 5 bases from V and 2 bases from J, with 22 bases between. The germline CDR1 and CDR2 sequences are PRHDT and FYEKMQ (reference sequence). The CDR3 has 17 amino acids. CDR3 coding DNA: TGTGCCAGCAGCACCGGTTCAGACAGGGACTTCACCTACGAGCAGTACTTC. The encoded protein is CASSTGSDRDFTYEQYF. Combining the CDR3 with reference TRBV13 and TRBJ2-7 gives the whole variable domain AAGVIQSPRHLIKEKRETATLKCYPIPRHDTVYWYQQGPGQDPQFLISFYEKMQSDKGSIPDRFSAQQFSDYHSELNMSSLELGDSALYFCASSTGSDRDFTYEQYFGPGTRLTVT.

This clonotype was detected many times. V and J are TRBV7-8 and TRBJ2-2; D is possibly TRBD1 or TRBD2 (6 bases each). Per germline, CDR1 SGHVS and CDR2 FQNEAQ. V lost 3 bases to trimming and J lost 0 bases, with 8 bases between them. CDR3 size: 15 residues. CDR3 nucleotide sequence: TGTGCCAGCAGCTTTGGGGGGCCGAACACCGGGGAGCTGTTTTTT. Translating gives CASSFGGPNTGELFF.

This clonotype turned up a few times. V is TRBV12-3 or TRBV12-4 and J is TRBJ1-2; D is ambiguous. The CDR3 has 15 amino acids. V gave up 3 bases and J gave up 4 bases, with 15 bases separating them. The CDR3 nucleotides read TGTGCCAGCAGTTTCCGAAACAGCCTTTTCTATGGCTACACCTTC. As protein: CASSFRNSLFYGYTF.

The chain carries TRBV9 and TRBJ2-1; TRBD2 aligns across 10 bases. Germline loops: CDR1 SGDLS, CDR2 YYNGEE. The ends lost 3 bases at V and 7 bases at J; junction bases unmatched: 10. The CDR3 runs to 16 residues. As DNA, the CDR3 is TGTGCCAGCAGCGACAAACTAGCGGGACCCCCGAATGAGCAGTTCTTC. It yields the protein CASSDKLAGPPNEQFF.

Ten or more counts support this clonotype. This chain links TRBV7-2 with TRBJ2-5; D uncertain. The germline V gene encodes CDR1 SGHTA and CDR2 FQGNSA. This CDR3 region has 12 residues. Trimming cost V 6 bases and J 5 bases, with 10 bases left between them. The CDR3 DNA sequence: TGTGCCAGCAGTTTGGTAGTGGAGACCCAGTACTTC. Translated: CASSLVVETQYF.

This clonotype has more than one count but fewer than ten. The chain recombines TRBV9 with TRBJ2-3; D unresolved. The CDR3 is 15 amino acids. Trimming shortened V by 0 bases and J by 1 base, and 9 bases separated the two germline ends. Germline CDR1 and CDR2: SGDLS and YYNGEE. CDR3: CASSVGLWGTDTQYF. Here the CDR3 DNA reads TGTGCCAGCAGCGTAGGGTTGTGGGGCACAGATACGCAGTATTTT.